This TCR beta chain was found in a study of lymphopenia after photon versus proton radiotherapy. This CDR3 region has 13 residues. Germline-derived CDR1 and CDR2 are SGHTA and FQGNSA. The germline V and J ends were trimmed by 4 bases and 6 bases, with 12 bases remaining between them. The assay was immunoSEQ multiplex PCR, and TCRdb's table has in-frame clones only and misses some. The sample includes approximately 20,000 clones, 80% to 95% of them seen just once. Sample: peripheral blood, taken from a patient treated with proton-based radiotherapy. This clonotype was sampled from a woman in her sixties or seventies with pancreatic cancer. Some clones in this sample may be carry-over from other donors' samples. V is TRBV7-2 and J is TRBJ1-2; D ambiguous. This CDR3 is CASSYDPIDGYTF. In nucleotides, the CDR3 is TGTGCCAGCAGCTACGACCCTATCGATGGCTACACCTTC.